The 29 T cell receptor beta chains reported below all come from one sample, sequenced in a study of chemoradiotherapy in HPV16-positive cancers. Produced via immunoSEQ multiplex PCR; TCRdb's table is partial and in-frame only. The sample yields about 2,000 clones, around 90% seen once. This specimen consisted of tumor tissue, obtained from a patient who underwent chemoradiotherapy. The receptors here all came from a human donor with HPV-associated anogenital cancer.

V gene TRBV6-5 combines with J gene TRBJ2-1; TRBD2 matches 10 bases. The J segment lost 4 bases and the V segment lost 3 bases, leaving 6 bases of the junction unmatched. The germline gives CDR1 MNHEY, CDR2 SVGAGI. The CDR3 sequence is 16 residues long. The CDR3 DNA reads TGTGCCAGCAGTTATGGTGGTAGCGGGGGGTACAATGAGCAGTTCTTC. Translation gives CASSYGGSGGYNEQFF.

The V and J genes are TRBV13 and TRBJ2-3, with TRBD2 identical over 8 bases. With 6 bases clipped from V and 1 base from J, the junction kept 6 bases outside the gene matches. Germline CDR1 PRHDT, CDR2 FYEKMQ (reference sequence). The CDR3 spans 15 residues. CDR3 amino acids: CASSFGGAGTDTQYF. The CDR3 DNA reads TGTGCCAGCAGTTTCGGGGGGGCCGGCACAGATACGCAGTATTTT.

Comments on this clone: Within the sample, other DNA sequences also encode this same CDR3. The chain has TRBV9 and TRBJ2-7, with 7 positions matching TRBD2. Per the germline V gene, CDR1 is SGDLS and CDR2 is YYNGEE. Trimming cost V 0 bases and J 3 bases; bases outside gene matches: 3. The CDR3 has 14 amino acids. As DNA, the CDR3 is TGTGCCAGCAGCGTAGCCGGGGAGGGCTACGAGCAGTACTTC. Residues: CASSVAGEGYEQYF.

The chain carries TRBV9 and TRBJ1-1; perhaps TRBD1 as D (5 bases). V gave up 5 bases and J gave up 1 base, with 9 bases separating them. CDR3 size: 13 residues. Germline lookup yields CDR1 SGDLS and CDR2 YYNGEE. CDR3 nucleotides: TGTGCCAGCAGAAAAGGACAGAACACTGAAGCTTTCTTT. Amino acid sequence: CASRKGQNTEAFF.

The chain employs TRBV7-8 and TRBJ1-6; TRBD1 matches at 10 bases. CDR3 size: 14 residues. V lost 5 bases and J lost 7; bases outside the gene matches: 2. Germline CDR1 and CDR2: SGHVS and FQNEAQ. The CDR3 reads CASSVGQGNSPLHF. CDR3 coding DNA: TGTGCCAGCAGCGTGGGACAGGGGAATTCACCCCTCCACTTT. The full variable domain, completed using reference TRBV7-8 and TRBJ1-6, is GAGVSQSPRYKVAKRGQDVALRCDPISGHVSLFWYQQALGQGPEFLTYFQNEAQLDKSGLPSDRFFAERPEGSVSTLKIQRTQQEDSAVYLCASSVGQGNSPLHFGNGTRLTVT.

The chain combines TRBV19 with TRBJ1-2; 9 nucleotides match TRBD1. The germline gives CDR1 LNHDA, CDR2 SQIVND (reference sequence). V lost 8 bases, J lost 4 bases, and 8 bases stayed unmatched. CDR3 length equals 14 residues. The CDR3 reads CASDTGGGSYGYTF. In DNA, the CDR3 is TGTGCCAGTGATACAGGGGGCGGTAGCTATGGCTACACCTTC.

The chain combines TRBV7-8 with TRBJ2-5; D may be TRBD1 (7 bases). The CDR3 has 13 amino acids. Germline CDR1 reads SGHVS; CDR2 reads FQNEAQ. Here the CDR3 reads CASGGGAGETQYF. CDR3 bases: TGTGCTTCCGGAGGGGGCGCTGGGGAGACCCAGTACTTC.

The chain joins TRBV30 to TRBJ2-2, with a tentative D call TRBD2 (6 bases). The germline V gene has CDR1 GTSNPN and CDR2 SVGIG (reference sequence). The CDR3 has 13 residues. V was trimmed by 4 bases and J by 3 bases, leaving 9 bases between them. This CDR3 reads CAWNRDYTGELFF. CDR3 coding DNA: TGTGCCTGGAATCGGGACTACACCGGGGAGCTGTTTTTT.

The chain employs TRBV19 and TRBJ1-2; 9 nucleotides match TRBD1. Germline trimming cut 10 bases from V and 4 bases from J; bases unmatched to any gene: 16. CDR1 and CDR2 (germline): LNHDA, SQIVND (reference sequence). CDR3 size: 16 residues. The chain's CDR3 is CATGRTGDRRGYGYTF. In DNA form, the CDR3 reads TGTGCCACCGGGCGGACAGGGGACAGGAGGGGCTATGGCTACACCTTC.

The chain is built from TRBV7-2 and TRBJ1-1, with D perhaps TRBD1 (5 bases). Germline V gene sequence: CDR1 SGHTA, CDR2 FQGNSA. The V end was cut by 5 bases, the J end by 7 bases, with 11 bases between. CDR3 length equals 12 residues. Here the CDR3 DNA reads TGTGCCAGCAGCCCGGGTGGGGGTGAAGCTTTCTTT. Its protein product is CASSPGGGEAFF.

The table lists this clone with a count of one. V is TRBV5-5 and J is TRBJ2-1; D unresolved. Germline assignment: CDR1 SGHKS and CDR2 YYEKEE (reference sequence). V gave up 4 bases and J gave up 8 bases, with 10 bases separating them. The CDR3 has 12 amino acids. The CDR3: CASSASMDEQFF. As DNA, the CDR3 is TGTGCCAGCAGCGCTAGTATGGATGAGCAGTTCTTC.

The chain links TRBV28 to TRBJ1-2; the D is unclear. V lost 6 bases to trimming and J lost 4 bases, with 12 bases between them. The CDR3 has 13 amino acids. Germline V gene lookup returns CDR1 MDHEN and CDR2 SYDVKM. CDR3 coding DNA: TGTGCCAGCAGCGTGACGGTCAGCTATGGCTACACCTTC. It yields the protein CASSVTVSYGYTF.

In DNA form, the CDR3 reads TGTGCCAGCAGTGAAGCGCAAAATGTGGCAGCCGGGGAGCTGTTTTTT. This codes for CASSEAQNVAAGELFF. V is TRBV2 and J is TRBJ2-2; D is undetermined. CDR1 and CDR2 from the germline V gene are SNHLY and FYNNEI. V lost 0 bases and J 6 bases, leaving 14 bases between the germline ends. CDR3 length: 16 residues.

The J gene is TRBJ1-2, the V gene TRBV19; D call uncertain. The CDR3 has 11 residues. CDR1 and CDR2 (germline): LNHDA, SQIVND (reference sequence). The V end lost 1 base, the J end lost 8 bases, and 5 bases lay between the germline ends. CDR3 loop: CASSIGEGYTF. CDR3 nucleotide sequence: TGTGCCAGTAGTATAGGGGAAGGCTACACCTTC.

The J gene is TRBJ1-6, the V gene TRBV7-9, with D perhaps TRBD1 (5 bases). Trimming pared 2 bases from V and 10 bases from J, leaving 15 bases between. Germline V gene data show CDR1 as SEHNR and CDR2 as FQNEAQ (reference sequence). The CDR3 is made up of 15 amino acids. The CDR3 DNA follows: TGTGCCAGCAGCTTATCCCGGGACCGACGATCACCCCTCCACTTT. It yields the protein CASSLSRDRRSPLHF.

The chain uses TRBV5-4 and TRBJ2-3; 10 bases are shared with TRBD2. Per the germline V gene, CDR1 is SGHNT and CDR2 is YYREEE (reference sequence). Trimming took 5 bases from V and 5 from J; bases not matched to a gene: 11. The CDR3 covers 16 residues. The CDR3 is CASSFSGGAEIDTQYF. DNA of the CDR3: TGTGCCAGCAGTTTCAGCGGGGGGGCCGAAATAGATACGCAGTATTTT.

The chain couples TRBV7-2 to TRBJ2-3; D remains ambiguous. This CDR3 is built from 12 residues. V dropped 3 bases and J dropped 4 bases, with 5 bases sitting between them. Germline values: CDR1 SGHTA, CDR2 FQGNSA. The CDR3 reads CASSFKADTQYF. The CDR3 DNA sequence: TGTGCCAGCAGCTTTAAAGCAGATACGCAGTATTTT.

The CDR3 DNA is TGTGCCAGCAGTGAAGCGAGGGGAAACTACGAGCAGTACTTC. This translates into CASSEARGNYEQYF. The chain carries TRBV2 and TRBJ2-7, with D perhaps assigned TRBD1 or TRBD2 (5 bases each). V was trimmed by 0 bases and J by 3 bases, leaving 9 bases between them. This CDR3 spans 14 amino acids. The germline CDR1 and CDR2 sequences are SNHLY and FYNNEI.

V usage is TRBV23-1 and J usage is TRBJ2-3, with unresolved D. TRBV23-1 is flagged as an ORF with uncertain function. The V gene lost 2 bases and the J gene lost 0 bases, with 9 bases spanning the gap. The CDR3 extends over 15 amino acids. The CDR3 region has the DNA TGCGCCAGCAGTCAAGCTAGTCCTAGCACAGATACGCAGTATTTT. Its translation: CASSQASPSTDTQYF.

The chain uses TRBV10-1 and TRBJ1-1, with a tentative D call TRBD1 (6 bases). The length of the CDR3 is 14 residues. V shed 8 bases and J shed 8 bases, with 21 bases lying between them. CDR1 is WNHNN, CDR2 SYGVQD, per germline (reference sequence). CDR3 protein: CASSSDRFLTEAFF. CDR3 nucleotide sequence: TGCGCCAGCTCCTCCGACAGGTTTTTGACAGAAGCTTTCTTT.

This chain links TRBV14 with TRBJ1-6; possible D gene TRBD1, 6 bases. From germline, CDR1 is SGHDN and CDR2 FVKESK. The V gene lost 1 base and the J gene lost 9 bases, with 13 bases spanning the gap. The CDR3 has 15 amino acids. CDR3 in DNA: TGTGCCAGCAGCCAAGGGGGGGCAGCCGCTTCACCCCTCCACTTT. Translated: CASSQGGAAASPLHF.

The rearrangement joins TRBV19 to TRBJ1-5, with TRBD1 matching over 10 bases. The V gene's germline CDR1 is LNHDA and CDR2 SQIVND (reference sequence). This CDR3 region has 18 residues. With V trimmed by 5 bases and J by 1 base, 11 bases remained unmatched. The CDR3 coding sequence is TGTGCCAGTAGTTCTCGGACAGGGGGGTTCGGGAGCAATCAGCCCCAGCATTTT. This encodes CASSSRTGGFGSNQPQHF.

The CDR3 loop reads CASSTLTSSSYNEQFF. The DNA of the CDR3 is TGCGCCAGCAGCACCTTGACTAGTTCCTCCTACAATGAGCAGTTCTTC. V and J are TRBV5-1 and TRBJ2-1; perhaps TRBD2 as D (6 bases). There are 16 residues in the CDR3. CDR1 and CDR2 (germline): SGHRS, YFSETQ. V was trimmed by 4 bases and J by 0 bases, leaving 14 bases between them.

V is TRBV28 and J is TRBJ1-6; 7 positions match TRBD1. CDR1 and CDR2 from the germline V gene are MDHEN and SYDVKM. The CDR3 is 15 amino acids. Trimming took 8 bases from V and 1 from J; bases not matched to a gene: 5. The CDR3 coding sequence is TGTGCCAGCGAAACGGGACAGTCCTATAATTCACCCCTCCACTTT. Its protein is CASETGQSYNSPLHF.

The chain uses TRBV5-4 and TRBJ2-2, with D possibly being TRBD2 (6 bases). The V end lost 0 bases, the J end lost 4 bases, and 13 bases lay between the germline ends. This CDR3 is built from 16 residues. The V gene's germline CDR1 is SGHNT and CDR2 YYREEE (reference sequence). The CDR3 bases are TGTGCCAGCAGCTTGGATCCCGGGACTTCCACCGGGGAGCTGTTTTTT. As protein: CASSLDPGTSTGELFF.

The chain links TRBV5-1 to TRBJ1-2; D unresolved. Between the trimmed V and J ends, which lost 0 bases and 2 bases, there was a span of 8 bases. CDR1 SGHRS and CDR2 YFSETQ come from the germline V gene. This CDR3 contains 14 residues. CDR3 in amino acids: CASSLDRGNYGYTF. As DNA, the CDR3 is TGCGCCAGCAGCTTGGATCGGGGAAACTATGGCTACACCTTC.

This clone is termed large (0.1 to 1%). V gene TRBV6-5 combines with J gene TRBJ2-4; 7 bases are shared with TRBD1. Trimming at V came to 6 bases and at J to 5 bases, leaving 10 bases not matched to a gene. The CDR3 length is 15 residues. Germline V CDR1 and CDR2: MNHEY, SVGAGI. The CDR3 DNA reads TGTGCCAGCAGCCTTACGTACAGGGGCCAAAACATTCAGTACTTC. The encoded protein is CASSLTYRGQNIQYF.

The chain is built from TRBV9 and TRBJ2-7, with D possibly TRBD2 on 7 matching bases. From germline, CDR1 is SGDLS and CDR2 YYNGEE. The CDR3 extends over 15 amino acids. Trimming left V 0 bases short and J 5 bases short, with 15 bases between. This CDR3 is CASSVGDRGANEQYF. As DNA, the CDR3 is TGTGCCAGCAGCGTAGGAGACCGGGGGGCGAACGAGCAGTACTTC.

This chain uses TRBV13 with TRBJ2-7; tentative D call: TRBD1 (5 bases). Germline V gene data show CDR1 as PRHDT and CDR2 as FYEKMQ (reference sequence). V shed 0 bases and J shed 4 bases, with 19 bases lying between them. This CDR3 spans 17 amino acids. The CDR3 spells CASSLGGSGFGRYEQYF. The CDR3 bases are TGTGCCAGCAGCTTAGGGGGGTCAGGGTTCGGTAGGTACGAGCAGTACTTC.